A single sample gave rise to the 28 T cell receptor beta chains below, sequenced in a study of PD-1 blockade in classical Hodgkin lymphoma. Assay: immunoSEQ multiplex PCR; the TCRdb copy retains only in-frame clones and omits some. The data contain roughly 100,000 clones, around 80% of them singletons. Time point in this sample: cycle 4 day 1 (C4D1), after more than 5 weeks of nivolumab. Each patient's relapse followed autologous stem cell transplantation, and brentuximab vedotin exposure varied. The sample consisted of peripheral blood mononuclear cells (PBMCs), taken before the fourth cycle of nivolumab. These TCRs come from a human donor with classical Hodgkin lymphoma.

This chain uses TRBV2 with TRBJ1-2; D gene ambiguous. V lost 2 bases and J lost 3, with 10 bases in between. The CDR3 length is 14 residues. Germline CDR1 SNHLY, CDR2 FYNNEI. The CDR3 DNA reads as TGTGCCAGCAGTGAATACCCAGGAGACTATGGCTACACCTTC. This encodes CASSEYPGDYGYTF.

This CDR3 reads CASSISGRTWAEQYF. The CDR3 DNA reads as TGTGCCAGTAGTATTTCTGGTCGCACGTGGGCCGAGCAGTACTTC. The rearrangement joins TRBV19 to TRBJ2-7; D gene ambiguous. The germline V and J ends were trimmed by 3 bases and 6 bases, with 18 bases remaining between them. The germline gives CDR1 LNHDA, CDR2 SQIVND (reference sequence). The CDR3 totals 15 residues.

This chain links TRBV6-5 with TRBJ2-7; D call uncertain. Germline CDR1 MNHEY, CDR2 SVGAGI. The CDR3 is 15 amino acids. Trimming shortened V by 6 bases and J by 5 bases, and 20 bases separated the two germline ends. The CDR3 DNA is TGTGCCAGCAGCCCTCGCCCCACTACTCCCCACGAGCAGTACTTC. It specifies CASSPRPTTPHEQYF.

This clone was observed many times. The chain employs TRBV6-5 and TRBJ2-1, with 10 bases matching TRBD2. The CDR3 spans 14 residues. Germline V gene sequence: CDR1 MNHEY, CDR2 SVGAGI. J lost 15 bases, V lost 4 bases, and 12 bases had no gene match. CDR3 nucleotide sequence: TGTGCCAGCAGTTCTCTAGCGGGAGAGCCCTCGCCGTTCTTC. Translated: CASSSLAGEPSPFF.

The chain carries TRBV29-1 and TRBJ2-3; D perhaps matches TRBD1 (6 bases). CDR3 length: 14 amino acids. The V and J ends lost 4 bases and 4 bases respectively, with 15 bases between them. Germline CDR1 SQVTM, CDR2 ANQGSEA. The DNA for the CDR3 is TGCAGCGTTGTACGGGGACATGGATCAGATACGCAGTATTTT. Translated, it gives CSVVRGHGSDTQYF.

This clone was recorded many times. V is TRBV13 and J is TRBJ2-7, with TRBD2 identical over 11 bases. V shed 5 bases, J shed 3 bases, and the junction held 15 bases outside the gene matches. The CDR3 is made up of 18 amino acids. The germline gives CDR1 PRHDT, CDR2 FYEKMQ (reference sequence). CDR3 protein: CASSPDRGLAEANYEQYF. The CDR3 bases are TGTGCCAGCAGCCCCGACAGGGGACTAGCGGAAGCCAACTACGAGCAGTACTTC.

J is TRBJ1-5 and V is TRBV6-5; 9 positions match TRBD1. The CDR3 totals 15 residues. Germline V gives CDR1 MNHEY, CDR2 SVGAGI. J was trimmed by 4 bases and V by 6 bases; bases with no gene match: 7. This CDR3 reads CASRGRDRANQPQHF. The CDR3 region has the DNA TGTGCCAGCAGAGGCCGGGACAGGGCAAATCAGCCCCAGCATTTT.

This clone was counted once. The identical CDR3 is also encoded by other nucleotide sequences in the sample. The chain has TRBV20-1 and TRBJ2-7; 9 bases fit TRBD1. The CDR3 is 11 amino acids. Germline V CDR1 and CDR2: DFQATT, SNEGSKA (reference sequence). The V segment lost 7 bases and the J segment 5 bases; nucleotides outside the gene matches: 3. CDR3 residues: CSGRDRDEQYF. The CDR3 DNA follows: TGCAGTGGCCGGGACAGGGACGAGCAGTACTTC.

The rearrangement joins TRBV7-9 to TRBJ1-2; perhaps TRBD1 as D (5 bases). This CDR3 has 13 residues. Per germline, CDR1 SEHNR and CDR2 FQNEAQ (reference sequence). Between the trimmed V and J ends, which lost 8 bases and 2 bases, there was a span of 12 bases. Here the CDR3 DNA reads TGTGCCAGCCACCCCGAGGGGAACTATGGCTACACCTTC. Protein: CASHPEGNYGYTF.

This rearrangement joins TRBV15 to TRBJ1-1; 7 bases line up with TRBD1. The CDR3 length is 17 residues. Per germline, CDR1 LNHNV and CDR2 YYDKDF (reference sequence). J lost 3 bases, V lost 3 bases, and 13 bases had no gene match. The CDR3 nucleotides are TGTGCCACCAGCAGGGGAAGGACAGGAGAACTCTACACTGAAGCTTTCTTT. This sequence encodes CATSRGRTGELYTEAFF.

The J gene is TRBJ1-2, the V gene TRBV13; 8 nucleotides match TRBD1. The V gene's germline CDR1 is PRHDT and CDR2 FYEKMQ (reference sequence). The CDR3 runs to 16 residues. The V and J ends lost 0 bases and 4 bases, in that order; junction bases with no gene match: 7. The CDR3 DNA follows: TGTGCCAGCAGCTTAGGCAGGGGGCCTATATTCTATGGCTACACCTTC. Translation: CASSLGRGPIFYGYTF.

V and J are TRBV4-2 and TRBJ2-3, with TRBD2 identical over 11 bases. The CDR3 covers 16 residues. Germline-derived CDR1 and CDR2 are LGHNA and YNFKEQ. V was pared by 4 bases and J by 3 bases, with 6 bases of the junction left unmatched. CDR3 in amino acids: CASSLTLAGGTDTQYF. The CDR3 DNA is TGTGCCAGCAGCCTCACTCTAGCGGGGGGAACAGATACGCAGTATTTT.

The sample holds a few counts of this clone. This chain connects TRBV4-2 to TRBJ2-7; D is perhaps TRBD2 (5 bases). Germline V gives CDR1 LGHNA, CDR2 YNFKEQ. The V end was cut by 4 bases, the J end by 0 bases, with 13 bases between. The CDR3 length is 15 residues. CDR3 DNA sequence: TGTGCCAGCAGCCCCCGGGAACAGAACTCCTACGAGCAGTACTTC. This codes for CASSPREQNSYEQYF.

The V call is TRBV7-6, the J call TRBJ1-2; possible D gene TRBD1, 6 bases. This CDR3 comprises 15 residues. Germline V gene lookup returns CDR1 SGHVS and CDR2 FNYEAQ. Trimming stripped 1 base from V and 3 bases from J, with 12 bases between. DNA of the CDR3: TGTGCCAGCAGCTTAGACCGACAGGCTGACTATGGCTACACCTTC. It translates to CASSLDRQADYGYTF.

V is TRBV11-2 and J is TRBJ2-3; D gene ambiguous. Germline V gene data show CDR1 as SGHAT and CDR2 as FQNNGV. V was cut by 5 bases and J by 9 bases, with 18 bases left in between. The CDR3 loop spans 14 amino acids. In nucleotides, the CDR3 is TGTGCCAGCAGCCAACTTATACTCCCCGCGACGCAGTATTTT. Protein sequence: CASSQLILPATQYF.

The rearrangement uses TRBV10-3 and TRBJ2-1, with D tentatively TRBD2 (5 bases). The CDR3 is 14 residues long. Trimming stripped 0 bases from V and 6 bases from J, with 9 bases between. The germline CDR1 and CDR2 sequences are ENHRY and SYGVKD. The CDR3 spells CAISESRASNEQFF. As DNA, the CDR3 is TGTGCCATCAGTGAGTCGAGGGCCTCCAATGAGCAGTTCTTC.

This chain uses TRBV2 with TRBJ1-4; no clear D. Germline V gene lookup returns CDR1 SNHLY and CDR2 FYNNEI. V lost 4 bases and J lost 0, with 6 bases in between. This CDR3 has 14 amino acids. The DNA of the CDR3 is TGTGCCAGCAGTGCGACACCAACTAATGAAAAACTGTTTTTT. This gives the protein CASSATPTNEKLFF.

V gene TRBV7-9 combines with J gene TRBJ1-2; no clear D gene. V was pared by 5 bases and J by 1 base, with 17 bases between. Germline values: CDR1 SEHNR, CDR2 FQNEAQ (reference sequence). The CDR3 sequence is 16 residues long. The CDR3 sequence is CASSEPGFSDNYGYTF. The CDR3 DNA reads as TGTGCCAGCAGCGAACCGGGATTTTCCGATAACTATGGCTACACCTTC. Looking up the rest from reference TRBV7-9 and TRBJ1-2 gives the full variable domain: DTGVSQNPRHKITKRGQNVTFRCDPISEHNRLYWYRQTLGQGPEFLTYFQNEAQLEKSRLLSDRFSAERPKGSFSTLEIQRTEQGDSAMYLCASSEPGFSDNYGYTFGSGTRLTVV.

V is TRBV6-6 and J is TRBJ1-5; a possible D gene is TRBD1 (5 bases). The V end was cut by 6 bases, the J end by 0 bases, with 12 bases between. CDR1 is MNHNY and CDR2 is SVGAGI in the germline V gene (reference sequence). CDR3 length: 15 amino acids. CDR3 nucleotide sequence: TGTGCCAGCAGACGGGACCCGTATAGCAATCAGCCCCAGCATTTT. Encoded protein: CASRRDPYSNQPQHF.

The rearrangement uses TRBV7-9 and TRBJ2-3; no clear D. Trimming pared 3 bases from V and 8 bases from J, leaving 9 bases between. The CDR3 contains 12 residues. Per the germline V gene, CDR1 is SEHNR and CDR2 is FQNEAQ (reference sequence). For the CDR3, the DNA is TGTGCCAGCAGCTTTTCCGGTGGTACGCAGTATTTT. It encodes CASSFSGGTQYF.

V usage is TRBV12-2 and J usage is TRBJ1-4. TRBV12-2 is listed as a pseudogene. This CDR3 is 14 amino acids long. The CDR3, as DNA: TGTGCAAGTCGCTTAGCAATCATAATCGAAAAACTGTTTTTT. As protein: CASRLAIIIEKLFF.

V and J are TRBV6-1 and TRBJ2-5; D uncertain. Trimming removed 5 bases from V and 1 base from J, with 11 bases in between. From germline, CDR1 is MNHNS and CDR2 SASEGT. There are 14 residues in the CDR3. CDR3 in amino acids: CASSPPIFQETQYF. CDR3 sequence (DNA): TGTGCCAGCAGTCCGCCTATATTCCAAGAGACCCAGTACTTC.

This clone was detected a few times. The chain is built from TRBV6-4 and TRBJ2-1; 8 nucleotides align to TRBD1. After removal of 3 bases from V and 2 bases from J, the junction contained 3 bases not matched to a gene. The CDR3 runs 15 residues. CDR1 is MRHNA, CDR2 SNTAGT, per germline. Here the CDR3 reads CASSEQGGPYNEQFF. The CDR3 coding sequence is TGTGCCAGCAGTGAACAGGGGGGCCCCTACAATGAGCAGTTCTTC.

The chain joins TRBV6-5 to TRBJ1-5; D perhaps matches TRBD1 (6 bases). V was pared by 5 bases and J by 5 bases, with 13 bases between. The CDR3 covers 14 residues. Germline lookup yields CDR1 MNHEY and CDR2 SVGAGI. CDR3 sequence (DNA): TGTGCCAGCAGTCAACAGGGAGACTATCAGCCCCAGCATTTT. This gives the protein CASSQQGDYQPQHF.

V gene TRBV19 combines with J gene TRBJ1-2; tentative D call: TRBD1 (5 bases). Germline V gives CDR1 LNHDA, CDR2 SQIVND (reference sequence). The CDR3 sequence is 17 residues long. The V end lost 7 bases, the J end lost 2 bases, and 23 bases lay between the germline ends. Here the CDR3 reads CASTVTGVNLLNYGYTF. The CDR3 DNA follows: TGTGCCAGTACAGTAACAGGTGTGAACTTACTAAACTATGGCTACACCTTC.

CDR3 coding DNA: TGTGCCACCAGCAGAGCACGACAGGGGGTGCGCTCTGGAAACACCATATATTTT. Translating it yields CATSRARQGVRSGNTIYF. The J gene is TRBJ1-3, the V gene TRBV15, with TRBD1 identical over 9 bases. CDR1 and CDR2 (germline): LNHNV, YYDKDF (reference sequence). The CDR3 contains 18 residues. Trimming at V came to 1 base and at J to 0 bases, leaving 7 bases not matched to a gene.

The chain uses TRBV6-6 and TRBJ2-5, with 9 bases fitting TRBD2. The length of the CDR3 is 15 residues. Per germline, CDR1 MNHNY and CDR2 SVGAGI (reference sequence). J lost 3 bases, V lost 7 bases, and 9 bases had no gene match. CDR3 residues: CASTFRAGGKETQYF. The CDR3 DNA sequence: TGTGCCAGCACCTTCCGAGCGGGGGGTAAAGAGACCCAGTACTTC.

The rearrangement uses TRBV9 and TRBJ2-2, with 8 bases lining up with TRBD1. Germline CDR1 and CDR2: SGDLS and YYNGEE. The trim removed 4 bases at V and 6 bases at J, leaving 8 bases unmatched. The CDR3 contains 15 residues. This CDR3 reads CASSSGTGTAGELFF. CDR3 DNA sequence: TGTGCCAGCAGCTCCGGGACAGGTACTGCCGGGGAGCTGTTTTTT.